This TCR beta chain was documented in a study of cytomegalovirus exposure and HLA in healthy donors (dated by TCRdb to between 2016 and 2019). As for the study more broadly: According to a later analysis, one platform produced both the 100 to 150 validation repertoires and the 720 or so repertoires of the first cohort. The aim of the study was to test whether cataloging public T cell receptors could identify signatures of past pathogen exposure. A separate validation cohort of about 110 different subjects was used in addition to the roughly 670-subject first cohort. To predict cytomegalovirus infection status, the study combined high-throughput TCR immunosequencing, statistical association of individual TCRs with disease status, and machine learning. Broader findings and caveats from the paper: Cytomegalovirus status was reported to be diagnosed by the classifier with high specificity and sensitivity in both the original and validation cohorts. Across donors, most TCR sequences were observed very rarely, whereas some public TCRs were present in many individuals. In a later analysis, TCRs clustered in the first cohort were found to also tend to co-occur in the roughly 120 validation repertoires, with 90% to 95% of cluster scores above 0. A few of the identified cytomegalovirus-associated TCR beta chains were confirmed in vitro to be specific for cytomegalovirus antigens. In the study, about 150 TCR beta chains were listed as associated with cytomegalovirus. It was suggested by the authors that the approach could potentially be generalized to other disease states and immunological phenotypes. All 120 or so repertoires were used to score co-occurrence in the validation cohort in a later analysis, because that analysis had no HLA typing for the cohort.

From the germline V gene, CDR1 is MDHEN and CDR2 is SYDVKM. V is pruned by 6 bases and J by 3 bases, leaving 7 bases of the junction without a gene match. From the cysteine through the phenylalanine, the CDR3 covers 14 amino acids. Solely the CDR3 DNA is kept, with 42 bases framed from the first base. Note on this clone: Its antigen has not been determined. Base qualities are not provided; no much larger clone lies one nucleotide away.

The method behind the library was the immunoSEQ multiplex PCR assay. The authors' analysis ran thus. A statistical classification framework was built for diagnosing cytomegalovirus status from the catalog of TCR beta chain sequences. Drawn from immuneACCESS, this table holds only the in-frame rearrangements with V and J called that TCRdb kept. Clones are partly lost; checked studies trace under half to an unresolved V gene and leave the rest unexplained. Clone size and V and J calls were adopted from that table, with D and trimming inferred from the DNA. This sample is represented by over 110,000 clones; more than 75% of them were singletons. The top ten clonotypes cover less than 9% of the sample. Separate from the approximately 730-subject first cohort, the validation cohort of 90 to 150 subjects was the group to which the donors belonged.

The sequenced sample consisted of PBMCs. The chain employs TRBV28 and TRBJ2-7; 8 bases in the junction line up with TRBD2. This clonotype was obtained from a man aged 18 to 35 in good health and CMV-seropositive. The sequence in DNA is TGTGCCAGCAGGGGACTAGGACCGATCTACGAGCAGTACTTC. The encoded protein is CASRGLGPIYEQYF.